The clone carrying this TCR beta chain was counted ten times or more. Deletions cut 3 bases from V and 1 base from J, with 11 bases between. The CDR3 has 14 amino acids. Germline V lookup: CDR1 SGHRS, CDR2 YFSETQ. The sample originates from a study of T cells in Graves' hyperthyroidism and ophthalmopathy. It was RNA transcripts that yielded the amplified TCR beta CDR3 regions. The HTBI set primed first-round TCR CDR3 RT-PCR. TCRdb processed the multiplex PCR reads anew with MiXCR; each CDR3 protein has one entry. The repertoire includes about 570,000 distinct CDR3 sequences, just over 45% of them detected once, and about 20% sits in the top ten.

The material sequenced was peripheral blood or thyroid tissue (not recorded which). This sequence joins TRBV5-1 and TRBJ2-7; weak D call: TRBD2 (6 bases). The clonotype was recovered from an adult woman with Graves' disease, either hyperthyroidism or ophthalmopathy (not recorded which). The CDR3 sequence: CASSWGVRSYEQYF. The CDR3 nucleotides read TGCGCCAGCAGCTGGGGGGTGAGGTCCTACGAGCAGTACTTC.